The TCR beta chain under discussion was sequenced for a study of T cells in women clearing cervical HPV infection. As for the study in general: No precancer developed; the control's incident HPV16 infection cleared within 12 months. Controls gave blood once infection was undetectable; cases at lesion identification. Case blood was drawn a median about 150 days after lesion detection.

Sequenced by immunoSEQ multiplex PCR; TCRdb stores in-frame clones only, minus some. The sample holds about 33,000 clones. The specimen sequenced was blood buffy coat. This clonotype was sampled from a woman aged 18 to 75 with a cervical HPV16 infection that either progressed to CIN3+ or cleared (not recorded which).

Partial CDR3 DNA: TGTGCCAGTAGTATAGTGCCAGGGATCGTGGGCGGGGAG. It is translated as CASSIVPGIVGGE. The CDR3 in its entirety is CASSIVPGIVGGELFF. V is TRBV19 and J is TRBJ2-2, with D possibly TRBD1 on 5 matching bases. The read stops 3 residues short of the end of the CDR3; the missing end is completed from the germline J gene. Germline assignment: CDR1 LNHDA and CDR2 SQIVND (reference sequence). This CDR3 spans 16 amino acids. V was clipped by 1 base and J by 7 bases, with 16 bases between them.